This entry describes one T cell receptor beta chain. The antigen is undetermined. This entry belongs to a study of CD4 T cells in relation to SARS-CoV-2 and coronaviruses. The wider study: After less than eleven days of antigen culture, PBMC TCR beta CDR3s were sequenced.

Clones were sequenced by immunoSEQ multiplex PCR, and TCRdb holds only the in-frame ones, with some missing. The table lists 38,000 or so clones, around 77% of them singletons. Germline loops: CDR1 WSHSY, CDR2 SAAADI. This CDR3 region has 14 residues. V lost 4 bases to trimming and J lost 5 bases, with 12 bases between them. Study-level results: Roughly 65% of donors had memory CD4+ clonotypes crossrecognizing SARS-CoV-2 and common cold coronavirus spike.

Sequences were obtained from memory CD4+ T cells from PBMCs, cultured in vitro. V gene TRBV10-2 combines with J gene TRBJ2-1; no clear D gene. The source of this sequence is an adult with COVID-19. The chain's CDR3 is CASSARTLNNEQFF. CDR3 bases: TGCGCCAGCAGTGCGAGAACCCTTAACAATGAGCAGTTCTTC.